The TCR beta chain described here comes from a study of T cells after posttransplantation cyclophosphamide. The study's findings and limits: Tissue-infiltrating T cells from skin or gut overlapped little with blood T cells. Recipient CMV seropositivity and CMV reactivation strongly tracked TRB clonality. Later post-transplant blood repertoires were often dominated by donor CD8+ memory clones.

In the case of this clone: Antigen specificity is unknown. An end of the junction differs from the germline gene, which may be a read error.

Measured with immunoSEQ multiplex PCR; TCRdb has only the in-frame clones, and not every one. The sample includes 8,000 to 9,500 clones, roughly 90% of them seen just once. CDR3 length: 12 amino acids. CDR1 and CDR2 (germline): SGHAT, FQNNGV. Treatment was busulfan-fludarabine conditioning, a marrow graft, and cyclophosphamide on days +3 and +4. The rearrangement joins TRBV11-2 to TRBJ2-7; D uncertain. The specimen comprised CD4+ T cells sorted from blood, sampled 1,300 to 1,500 days after allogeneic stem cell transplant with posttransplant cyclophosphamide. The origin of this receptor is a female patient in her fifties or sixties who received an allogeneic stem cell transplant from a related donor, was CMV-positive, and had no GVHD. Some T cells may be provided by the graft donor. The CDR3, as DNA: TGTGCCAGCAGCTTAGATCGAAGTCGTCTTAGCTTC. Protein product: CASSLDRSRLSF. Supplemented by reference TRBV11-2 and TRBJ2-7, the full variable domain reads EAGVAQSPRYKIIEKRQSVAFWCNPISGHATLYWYQQILGQGPKLLIQFQNNGVVDDSQLPKDRFSAERLKGVDSTLKIQPAKLEDSAVYLCASSLDRSRLSFGPGTRLTVT.